Listed below are T cell receptor beta chains from one sample, sequenced in a study of shared T cell receptors in the human thymus. Assay used: immunoSEQ multiplex PCR; TCRdb lists only in-frame clones, some missing. The table lists almost 550,000 clones, 75% to 85% of them singletons. These data were also reused for a study on human thymus T cells.

The sample comprised thymocytes. The receptor set was obtained from a boy younger than two with a congenital heart defect. Each CDR3 is given with its conserved first and last residue. D genes are given only for firm matches. Size is omitted from some rows. Given values are once, few, many or a class for expanded clones.

v_gene,d_gene,abundance,CDR3aa
TRBV6-5,TRBD2,once,CATMFGGGEQYF
TRBV15,-,-,CATSDNLLTDTQYF
TRBV5-4,-,-,CASSPQGFYNEQFF
TRBV7-2,TRBD1,-,CASSLPVGQSTDTQYF
TRBV4-2,-,-,CASSQRATGETQYF
TRBV11-2,TRBD1,-,CASSRGDSWRYGYTF
TRBV11-3,-,-,CASSLLRGGGSYNEQFF
TRBV21-1,-,-,CASRGLAGGSYEQYF
TRBV6-1,TRBD1,-,CASSASGTVNYGYTF
TRBV6-6,-,-,CASSYSPGGEQYF
TRBV28,-,-,CASSLWDFNTGELFF
TRBV6-5,TRBD1,-,CASSRYRGNEQYF
TRBV12-5,-,-,CASGPGPPSSYNEQFF
TRBV7-9,-,-,CATQLRGTVDTEAFF
TRBV5-4,TRBD2,-,CASSLPSGRSTGELFF
TRBV28,TRBD2,-,CASSCEAGASYEQYF
TRBV28,-,-,CASSLRGLNQPQHF
TRBV15,-,-,CATRFIPRDEQFF
TRBV4-3,-,-,CATGEWRAGELFF
TRBV11-2,-,-,CASSHSEGRGDYGYTF
TRBV19,TRBD1,-,CASSARDREIATNEKLFF
TRBV27,TRBD1,few,CASRPRDSFYGYTF
TRBV30,TRBD1,once,CAWAWGQGEPQHF
TRBV6-1,-,-,CASMFGTGIVDTQYF
TRBV30,-,-,CAWRGLRTLRKEQYF
TRBV4-2,TRBD2,-,CASSPRLAGPLDNEQFF
TRBV5-4,TRBD1,-,CASSYRDRQNGYTF
TRBV7-9,-,-,CASAGRRASEYF
TRBV7-9,-,-,CASYKKEGKNTEAFF